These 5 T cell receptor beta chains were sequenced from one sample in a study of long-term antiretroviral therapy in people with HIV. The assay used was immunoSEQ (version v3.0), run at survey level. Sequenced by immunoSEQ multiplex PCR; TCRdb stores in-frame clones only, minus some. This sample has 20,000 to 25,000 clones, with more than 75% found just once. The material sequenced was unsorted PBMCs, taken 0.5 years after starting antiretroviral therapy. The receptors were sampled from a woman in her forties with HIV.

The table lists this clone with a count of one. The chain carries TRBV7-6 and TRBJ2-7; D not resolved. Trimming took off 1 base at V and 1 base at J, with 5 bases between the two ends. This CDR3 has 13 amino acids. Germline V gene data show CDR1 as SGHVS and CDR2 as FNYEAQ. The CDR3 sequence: CASSLDKSYEQYF. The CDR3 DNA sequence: TGTGCCAGCAGCTTAGACAAGTCCTACGAGCAGTACTTC. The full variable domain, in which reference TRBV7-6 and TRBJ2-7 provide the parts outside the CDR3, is GAGVSQSPRYKVTKRGQDVALRCDPISGHVSLYWYRQALGQGPEFLTYFNYEAQQDKSGLPNDRFSAERPEGSISTLTIQRTEQRDSAMYRCASSLDKSYEQYFGPGTRLTVT.

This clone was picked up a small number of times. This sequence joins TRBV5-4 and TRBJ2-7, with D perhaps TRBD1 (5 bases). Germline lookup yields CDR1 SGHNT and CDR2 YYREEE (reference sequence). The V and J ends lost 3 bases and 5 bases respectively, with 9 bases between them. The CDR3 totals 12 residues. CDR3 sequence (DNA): TGTGCCAGCAGCTCAGGGTTTCACGAGCAGTACTTC. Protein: CASSSGFHEQYF.

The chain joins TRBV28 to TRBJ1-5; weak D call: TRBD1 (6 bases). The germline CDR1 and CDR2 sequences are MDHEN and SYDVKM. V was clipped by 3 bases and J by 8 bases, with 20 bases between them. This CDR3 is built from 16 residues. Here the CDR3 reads CASSFRDGGPWKPQHF. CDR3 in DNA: TGTGCCAGCAGTTTTCGAGACGGGGGCCCATGGAAGCCCCAGCATTTT.

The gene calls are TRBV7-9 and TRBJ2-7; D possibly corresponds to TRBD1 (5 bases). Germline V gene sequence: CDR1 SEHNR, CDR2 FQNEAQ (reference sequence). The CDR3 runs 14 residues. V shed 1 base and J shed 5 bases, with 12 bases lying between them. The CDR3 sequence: CASSLVIGANEQYF. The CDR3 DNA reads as TGTGCCAGCAGCTTAGTTATAGGGGCGAACGAGCAGTACTTC.

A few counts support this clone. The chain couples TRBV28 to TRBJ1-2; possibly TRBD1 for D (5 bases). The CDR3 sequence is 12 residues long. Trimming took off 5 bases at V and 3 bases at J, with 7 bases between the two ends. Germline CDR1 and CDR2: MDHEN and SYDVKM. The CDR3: CASSRGDYGYTF. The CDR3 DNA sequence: TGTGCCAGCAGTAGAGGGGACTATGGCTACACCTTC.